The present entry profiles one T cell receptor beta chain with its context. The entry originates in a study of Ad26.COV2.S vaccination and SARS-CoV-2 variants. Treatment specified: 19 received Ad26.COV2.S at low or high dose, single or two shots; 5 received placebo; per-sample allocation not given. After the first vaccine or placebo injection, samples were drawn on day 63. The study used a vaccine consisting of an Ad26 vector that expressed Wuhan-strain SARS-CoV-2 spike. Trimming removed 2 bases from V and 4 bases from J; junction bases left unmatched: 9. Germline V gives CDR1 SGHDT, CDR2 YYEEEE. CDR3 length: 16 amino acids. TCRdb's copy holds only in-frame clones and misses some; the assay was immunoSEQ multiplex PCR. In the table there are about 350,000 clones, around 84% of which are singletons.

This sequence originates from a person aged 18-60 years who received the Ad26.COV2.S COVID-19 vaccine or a placebo. The V gene is TRBV5-6, the J gene TRBJ1-2, with 9 bases fitting TRBD1. The sample in question was peripheral blood, obtained in a trial of Ad26.COV2.S vaccine versus placebo. The DNA for the CDR3 is TGTGCCAGCAGCTTTCAAACAGGGGGCATCGGCTATGGCTACACCTTC. It yields the protein CASSFQTGGIGYGYTF.